This T cell receptor beta chain was identified in a study of cytomegalovirus exposure and HLA in healthy donors. Deletions cut 1 base from V and 2 bases from J, with 9 bases between. From germline, CDR1 is SGHVS and CDR2 FQNEAQ. This CDR3 is built from 14 residues. In the PCR, 60 Vbeta and 13 Jbeta primers were used. Profiling relied on immunoSEQ multiplex PCR, and the TCRdb table lists in-frame clones only, not all of them. The repertoire holds about 150,000 clones, with 78% as singletons. This receptor was obtained from a woman in her fifties or sixties in good health and CMV-seropositive. The sample comprised PBMCs. The chain combines TRBV7-8 with TRBJ2-7, with D possibly matching TRBD1 (5 bases). The CDR3 DNA reads TGTGCCAGCAGCTTAGAAGCAGGGACCTACGAGCAGTACTTC. It is translated as CASSLEAGTYEQYF.